The TCR beta chain described here comes from a study of blood T cell repertoires in COVID-19. At the level of the study: Both acute and convalescent COVID-19 samples were obtained from the United States, Italy and Spain. T cells, B-cell-depleted T cells, or PBMCs supplied cDNA or gDNA.

As processed by the authors: Amplification with reference gene primers provided the estimates of nucleated cell counts. Measured with immunoSEQ multiplex PCR; TCRdb has only the in-frame clones, and not every one. D and trimming come from the DNA, and the V and J calls and clone size come from that table. The data contain about 210,000 clones, 92% of them seen just once; the ten biggest clones take up around 1.2%. Germline assignment: CDR1 ENHRY and CDR2 SYGVKD. CDR3 length: 11 residues. Between the trimmed V and J ends, which lost 7 bases and 5 bases, there was a span of 8 bases. The sequence derives from a man aged 30 to 39 with acute or convalescent COVID-19. Sequencing used peripheral blood. The chain recombines TRBV10-3 with TRBJ1-2, with D tentatively TRBD1 (5 bases). This chain's CDR3 is CAITGGYGYTF. The CDR3 DNA sequence: TGTGCCATCACTGGGGGGTATGGCTACACCTTC.